This is a list of T cell receptor beta chains from one sample in a study of blood T cell repertoires in COVID-19. Repertoires were generated with immunoSEQ multiplex PCR, while TCRdb's copy carries only in-frame clones and drops some. The data show around 170,000 clones, approximately 86% seen once. Sample: peripheral blood. These TCRs come from a man aged 55 to 70 with COVID-19, enrolled during active disease. Each CDR3 is given without its conserved first and last residue. Each record gives: V gene, J gene, D gene, CDR3 protein. A D gene is named only where the DNA matches it firmly.

TRBV2,TRBJ1-5,-,ASSESQGDQPQH
TRBV10-3,TRBJ1-1,-,AISESVATEAF
TRBV19,TRBJ2-1,TRBD1,ASSSDNDRVDEQF
TRBV7-6,TRBJ1-1,-,ASSDRDTLNTEAF
TRBV6-5,TRBJ2-2,TRBD2,ASSYSGTSSNGELF
TRBV15,TRBJ1-3,-,ATKTDSFSGNTIY
TRBV4-1,TRBJ2-7,-,ASSQGVGFEQY
TRBV18,TRBJ1-2,TRBD1,ASSTGVIGYT
TRBV14,TRBJ1-4,TRBD1,ASSLRQGPPATNEKLF
TRBV19,TRBJ2-1,-,ASRSAGLKVVGEQF
TRBV7-9,TRBJ1-1,-,ASTYSGTQYPEAF
TRBV3-1/TRBV3-2,TRBJ1-4,-,ASSQGPNEKLF
TRBV7-8,TRBJ1-2,TRBD1,AISRDSHTYGYT
TRBV7-2,TRBJ1-5,-,ASSSGYRQDQPQH
TRBV7-6,TRBJ1-3,-,ASSQGTSGNTIY
TRBV21-1,TRBJ2-6,-,ASSKGVCGFSGANVLT
TRBV2,TRBJ2-5,TRBD1,ASTERGLVETQY
TRBV24-1,TRBJ2-1,TRBD2,ATSDSSGRASNEQF
TRBV27,TRBJ1-5,-,ASNPAGWGLSNQPQH
TRBV14,TRBJ1-2,-,ASSQYTGSHGYT
TRBV5-1,TRBJ1-1,-,ASSLSLNTEAF
TRBV11-3,TRBJ2-1,TRBD2,ASSRLAGVNEQF
TRBV6-2/TRBV6-3,TRBJ2-7,TRBD1,ASRPGQGAIYEQY
TRBV5-5,TRBJ1-1,-,ASSLGWVNTEAF
TRBV6-1,TRBJ1-1,-,ASSDAVTEAF
TRBV2,TRBJ2-3,-,ASRTGVDTQY
TRBV28,TRBJ1-2,TRBD1,ASSYPDREYGYT
TRBV5-4,TRBJ2-7,TRBD1,ASSLELGQGYEQY
TRBV21-1,TRBJ1-5,-,ASSRSSGVLRNQPQH
TRBV6-5,TRBJ1-5,-,ASSYQGQPQH
TRBV6-5,TRBJ1-6,-,ASSYEGYNSPLH
TRBV29-1,TRBJ2-2,-,SVQWGRTGELF
TRBV19,TRBJ1-4,-,ATVEPGRGDEKLF
TRBV5-5,TRBJ1-5,TRBD1,ASSLLGTGAFQPQH
TRBV18,TRBJ1-4,TRBD1,ASSPPTGVGANEKLF
TRBV7-9,TRBJ2-3,-,ASSKGVITDTQY
TRBV24-1,TRBJ2-2,TRBD1,ATSARDRNTGELF
TRBV4-1,TRBJ1-2,-,ASSRSGAGAVGYT
TRBV7-9,TRBJ1-1,-,ASSLTGTEAF
TRBV4-3,TRBJ2-2,-,ASSREPVGGGFTGELF
TRBV7-2,TRBJ2-7,-,ASSLAAGAVYEQY
TRBV10-1,TRBJ2-2,TRBD1,ASSREDRGHTGELF
TRBV6-5,TRBJ2-1,-,ASTTPLLAEQF
TRBV7-9,TRBJ1-2,TRBD1,ASSRTPSQGSYGYT
TRBV5-1,TRBJ2-3,TRBD1,ASSPGQGRTDTQY